The 18 T cell receptor beta chains below were found in one sample sequenced in a study of blood T cell repertoires in COVID-19. Generated by immunoSEQ multiplex PCR, the TCRdb table keeps only in-frame clones and is missing some. The table records approximately 87,000 clones, approximately 81% of them present only once. Sequencing was performed on peripheral blood. The origin of the receptors is an elderly woman with acute or convalescent COVID-19.

The CDR3 sequence is CASSRPQGVGYTF. In DNA, the CDR3 is TGTGCCAGCAGTCGCCCACAGGGAGTGGGCTACACCTTC. The genes are TRBV28 and TRBJ1-2; D is perhaps TRBD1 (6 bases). V was clipped by 5 bases and J by 8 bases, with 15 bases between them. CDR1 is MDHEN and CDR2 is SYDVKM in the germline V gene. The CDR3 totals 13 residues.

The genes are TRBV5-6 and TRBJ2-1; 7 bases fit TRBD1. Germline V CDR1 and CDR2: SGHDT, YYEEEE. The junction had 10 bases not matched to a gene; V was cut back by 4 bases and J by 9 bases. This CDR3 is 14 amino acids long. The CDR3 loop is CASSGIGQVAEQFF. CDR3 DNA sequence: TGTGCCAGCAGCGGTATCGGACAGGTTGCTGAGCAGTTCTTC. The entire variable domain, with the rest obtained from reference TRBV5-6 and TRBJ2-1, is as follows: DAGVTQSPTHLIKTRGQQVTLRCSPKSGHDTVSWYQQALGQGPQFIFQYYEEEERQRGNFPDRFSGHQFPNYSSELNVNALLLGDSALYLCASSGIGQVAEQFFGPGTRLTVL.

The rearrangement joins TRBV2 to TRBJ2-1; 7 nucleotides align to TRBD2. CDR3 length equals 15 residues. With V trimmed by 4 bases and J by 1 base, 4 bases remained unmatched. Germline V gene data show CDR1 as SNHLY and CDR2 as FYNNEI. The CDR3 DNA sequence: TGTGCCAGCAGTGGGATGGGAGGGTCCTACAATGAGCAGTTCTTC. This gives the protein CASSGMGGSYNEQFF. Together with reference TRBV2 and TRBJ2-1, the CDR3 gives the full variable domain: EPEVTQTPSHQVTQMGQEVILRCVPISNHLYFYWYRQILGQKVEFLVSFYNNEISEKSEIFDDQFSVERPDGSNFTLKIRSTKLEDSAMYFCASSGMGGSYNEQFFGPGTRLTVL.

This clone was seen once. This chain uses TRBV4-1 with TRBJ2-1; 11 nucleotides line up with TRBD2. The ends lost 4 bases at V and 3 bases at J; junction bases unmatched: 2. The germline gives CDR1 MGHRA, CDR2 YSYEKL. The CDR3 loop spans 15 amino acids. Written as DNA, the CDR3 is TGCGCCAGCAGCCCGGGACTAGCGGACTACAATGAGCAGTTCTTC. Encoded protein: CASSPGLADYNEQFF.

The count of this clone is one. The chain recombines TRBV6-5 with TRBJ2-1; weak D call: TRBD1 (5 bases). V lost 11 bases to trimming and J lost 6 bases, with 14 bases between them. This CDR3 contains 12 residues. The germline gives CDR1 MNHEY, CDR2 SVGAGI. The CDR3 sequence: CAGSGYVNEQFF. The CDR3 nucleotides are TGTGCCGGGTCAGGGTACGTCAATGAGCAGTTCTTC.

The chain has TRBV19 and TRBJ1-2, with D possibly TRBD1 on 5 matching bases. Germline CDR1 reads LNHDA; CDR2 reads SQIVND (reference sequence). Between the trimmed V and J ends, which lost 6 bases and 6 bases, there was a span of 17 bases. This CDR3 comprises 14 residues. CDR3 coding DNA: TGTGCCAGTAGACATACCGACAGTCCTGATGGCTACACCTTC. This sequence encodes CASRHTDSPDGYTF. Variable domain in full (rest from reference TRBV19 and TRBJ1-2): DGGITQSPKYLFRKEGQNVTLSCEQNLNHDAMYWYRQDPGQGLRLIYYSQIVNDFQKGDIAEGYSVSREKKESFPLTVTSAQKNPTAFYLCASRHTDSPDGYTFGSGTRLTVV.

The genes are TRBV6-5 and TRBJ1-6, with D possibly matching TRBD1 (6 bases). Between the trimmed V and J ends, which lost 2 bases and 8 bases, there was a span of 13 bases. The CDR3 covers 15 residues. Per germline, CDR1 MNHEY and CDR2 SVGAGI. As DNA, the CDR3 is TGTGCCAGCAGTTACGGGGGCAGGGCGGATTCACCCCTCCACTTT. This translates into CASSYGGRADSPLHF.

This sequence joins TRBV6-1 and TRBJ1-2; 11 bases match TRBD1. The junction had 13 bases not matched to a gene; V was cut back by 3 bases and J by 7 bases. Germline CDR1 MNHNS, CDR2 SASEGT. CDR3 length: 17 residues. The DNA for the CDR3 is TGTGCCAGCAGTGATGCGTGGGGGACAGGGGGTGGCAGTGGCTACACCTTC. Translation gives CASSDAWGTGGGSGYTF.

The V call is TRBV7-9, the J call TRBJ1-2; weak D call: TRBD1 (5 bases). Germline CDR1 and CDR2: SEHNR and FQNEAQ (reference sequence). The V and J ends lost 5 bases and 5 bases respectively, with 6 bases between them. The CDR3 consists of 11 residues. The CDR3 region is CASSDRYGYTF. CDR3 in DNA: TGTGCCAGCAGCGACAGATATGGCTACACCTTC.

This chain connects TRBV28 to TRBJ1-3; 10 bases fit TRBD1. Germline V gives CDR1 MDHEN, CDR2 SYDVKM. The CDR3 consists of 13 residues. V shed 8 bases and J 6 bases; nucleotides not matched to a gene: 4. CDR3 coding DNA: TGTGCCAGCTGGGGACAGGGGACAAACACCATATATTTT. It is translated as CASWGQGTNTIYF.

This chain connects TRBV7-9 to TRBJ1-2; D may be TRBD1 (6 bases). V lost 7 bases, J lost 5 bases, and 26 bases lay in between. The CDR3 runs to 17 residues. Germline loops: CDR1 SEHNR, CDR2 FQNEAQ (reference sequence). For the CDR3, the DNA is TGTGCCAGCATGCTTACGTCGATGAAGGACAGCCCATATGGCTACACCTTC. Protein: CASMLTSMKDSPYGYTF.

This clone was detected only a few times. The chain is built from TRBV5-8 and TRBJ2-3; D is unresolved. Between the trimmed V and J ends, which lost 4 bases and 3 bases, there was a span of 9 bases. Looked up from germline, CDR1 is SGHTS and CDR2 is YDEGEE. This CDR3 is 13 amino acids long. The DNA of the CDR3 is TGTGCCAGCAGCCAGCAGGTTACAGATACGCAGTATTTT. It translates to CASSQQVTDTQYF.

The chain uses TRBV20-1 and TRBJ2-3, with TRBD2 as a possible D gene (6 bases). V shed 1 base and J shed 10 bases, with 9 bases lying between them. The V gene's germline CDR1 is DFQATT and CDR2 SNEGSKA (reference sequence). The CDR3 extends over 11 amino acids. CDR3 region: CSARGGMAQYF. In DNA form, the CDR3 reads TGCAGTGCTAGAGGCGGGATGGCGCAGTATTTT.

The chain carries TRBV5-6 and TRBJ1-1, with 7 positions matching TRBD1. V shed 1 base, J shed 8 bases, and the junction held 11 bases outside the gene matches. The length of the CDR3 is 15 residues. CDR1 SGHDT and CDR2 YYEEEE come from the germline V gene. The CDR3 DNA is TGTGCCAGCAGCTTGCCTTTAACAGGGGTAGGGGAAGCTTTCTTT. This encodes CASSLPLTGVGEAFF.

This clone was observed once. J is TRBJ2-7 and V is TRBV4-1, with D perhaps matching TRBD1 (5 bases). This CDR3 spans 18 amino acids. From germline, CDR1 is MGHRA and CDR2 YSYEKL. V dropped 0 bases and J dropped 2 bases, with 20 bases sitting between them. CDR3 residues: CASSQEDSPQGRTYEQYF. The CDR3 DNA sequence: TGCGCCAGCAGCCAAGAGGATTCACCCCAGGGCAGGACCTACGAGCAGTACTTC.

V gene TRBV11-3 combines with J gene TRBJ2-5; TRBD2 matches at 15 bases. This CDR3 has 15 residues. With V trimmed by 5 bases and J by 4 bases, 2 bases remained unmatched. The germline V gene has CDR1 SGHNT and CDR2 YENEEA. Here the CDR3 reads CASSEGLAGGETQYF. For the CDR3, the DNA is TGTGCCAGCAGCGAGGGACTAGCGGGGGGAGAGACCCAGTACTTC.

This chain links TRBV9 with TRBJ2-5; TRBD2 aligns across 11 bases. CDR1 and CDR2 (germline): SGDLS, YYNGEE. The V and J ends lost 0 bases and 5 bases, in that order; junction bases with no gene match: 9. The CDR3 extends over 17 amino acids. CDR3 loop: CASSVGGSGGAPETQYF. The CDR3 nucleotides read TGTGCCAGCAGCGTAGGAGGTAGCGGGGGGGCACCGGAGACCCAGTACTTC.

V is TRBV6-1 and J is TRBJ1-2; D gene unclear. The CDR3 totals 15 residues. V was cut by 2 bases and J by 12 bases, with 22 bases left in between. CDR1 MNHNS and CDR2 SASEGT come from the germline V gene. CDR3 residues: CASSEKLSGGLRNTF. The CDR3 nucleotides read TGTGCCAGCAGTGAAAAGCTTAGCGGAGGTCTTAGGAACACCTTC.